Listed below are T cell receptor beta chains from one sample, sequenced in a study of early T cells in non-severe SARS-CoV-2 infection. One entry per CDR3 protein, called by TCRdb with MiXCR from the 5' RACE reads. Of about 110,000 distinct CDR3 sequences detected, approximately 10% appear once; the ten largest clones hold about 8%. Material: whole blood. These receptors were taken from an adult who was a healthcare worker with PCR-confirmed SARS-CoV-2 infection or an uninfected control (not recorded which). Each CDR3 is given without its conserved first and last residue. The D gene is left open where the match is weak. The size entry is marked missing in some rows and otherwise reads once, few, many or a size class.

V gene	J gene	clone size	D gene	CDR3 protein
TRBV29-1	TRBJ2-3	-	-	SVEGVRGDTQY
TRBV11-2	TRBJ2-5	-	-	ASSLVGSETQY
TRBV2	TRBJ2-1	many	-	ASRPLWDNEQF
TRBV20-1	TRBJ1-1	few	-	SARQGPTGTEAF
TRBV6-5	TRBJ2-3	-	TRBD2	ASSYSGTSSWDTQY
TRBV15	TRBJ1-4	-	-	ATSRDKDYNEKLF
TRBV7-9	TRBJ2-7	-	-	ASSLRDTDYEQY
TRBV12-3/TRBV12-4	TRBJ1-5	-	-	ASSFGEHQPQH
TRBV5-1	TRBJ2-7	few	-	ASSEPQGEQY
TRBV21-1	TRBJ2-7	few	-	ASSKGDTYEQY
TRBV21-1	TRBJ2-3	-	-	ASSKDTRGTSTDTQY
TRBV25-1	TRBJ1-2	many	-	ASSDSAESGYT
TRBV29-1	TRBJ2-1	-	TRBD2	SVGTGMTSGDQF
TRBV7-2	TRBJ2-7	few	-	ASSLKAYGYEQY
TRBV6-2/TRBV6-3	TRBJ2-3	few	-	ASSPGTTDTDTQY
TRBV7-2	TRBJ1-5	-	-	ASSLNVGVQPQH
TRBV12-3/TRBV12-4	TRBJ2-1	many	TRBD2	ASSRWTSGKVEQF
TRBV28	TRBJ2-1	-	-	ASSPPEYNEQF
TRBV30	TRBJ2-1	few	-	AIGSFEQF